In its sample, the clone carrying this T cell receptor beta chain was seen a few times. Profiled with immunoSEQ multiplex PCR; TCRdb holds only in-frame clones, not every one. The sample yields over a million clones, approximately 78% seen once. This CDR3 region has 16 residues. The germline CDR1 and CDR2 sequences are MDHEN and SYDVKM. The V segment lost 11 bases and the J segment 0 bases; nucleotides outside the gene matches: 10. This specimen comes from a study of shared clonotypes between healthy human individuals. The gene calls are TRBV28 and TRBJ2-6; 7 bases map to TRBD1. The specimen was memory CD4+ T cells from PBMCs. Stated subset: CD45RA-negative fraction. The receptor's source is a man between 18 and 35 years old in good health. Some clones in this sample may be carry-over from other donors' samples. The DNA for the CDR3 is TGTGCCTCGGGACAGAACCCTCTCTCTGGGGCCAACGTCCTGACTTTC. It specifies CASGQNPLSGANVLTF.